This TCR beta chain was documented in a study of spatial heterogeneity in lung cancer. The overall study: Mean representation of each unique TCR and UMI combination in the raw reads exceeded ten occurrences. Study results and limitations: How many expanded intratumoral alpha and beta TCRs were present tracked the tumor mutation count, which was a count of nonsynonymous mutations.

Using its own MiXCR run on the 5' RACE reads, TCRdb lists one record per CDR3 protein. This sample has 9,000 to 13,000 distinct CDR3 sequences, with less than 15% found just once. About this clonotype: The antigen is not known. The library was prepared for alpha chains; this beta chain is a stray read, so its frequency means little.

Time point here: sample taken at primary tumor resection. Material for sequencing was whole RNA from tumor, nontumor lung or frozen PBMC, left unsorted. Trimming left V 6 bases short and J 2 bases short, with 14 bases between. In germline, CDR1 is DFQATT, CDR2 SNEGSKA (reference sequence). The CDR3 runs 14 residues. The sample consisted of lung tumor tissue, taken at surgery. This clonotype was obtained from a male donor with early-stage non-small cell lung cancer. This rearrangement joins TRBV20-1 to TRBJ1-3; D perhaps matches TRBD1 (6 bases). This CDR3 is CSASEGQAGNTIYF. As DNA, the CDR3 is TGCAGTGCCTCTGAGGGACAAGCTGGAAACACCATATATTTT.